One T cell receptor (beta chain) is described in this entry. Antigen: not known. Generated by immunoSEQ multiplex PCR, the TCRdb table keeps only in-frame clones and is missing some. This table holds tens of thousands of clones, 85% to 95% found once. This sample is part of a study of chemoradiotherapy in HPV16-positive cancers. The V and J ends lost 5 bases and 5 bases, in that order; junction bases with no gene match: 3. The CDR3 consists of 12 residues. Germline CDR1 reads SGHNT; CDR2 reads YENEEA. Study results and caveats: For HPV16-positive patients, expanding HPV-responsive T cells associated with longer recurrence-free survival. Candidate HPV-specific clones and E7-related TCR motifs grew in tumor during treatment.

The clonotype comes from a human donor with HPV-associated anogenital cancer. The rearrangement uses TRBV11-3 and TRBJ2-7; 7 bases map to TRBD1. The sample here was blood, taken from a patient who underwent chemoradiotherapy. Written as DNA, the CDR3 is TGTGCCAGCAGCAAACAGGGGCACGAGCAGTACTTC. Amino acids: CASSKQGHEQYF.